This record covers a single T cell receptor beta chain. Its antigen has not been determined. One base away there is no much larger clone; base qualities are not given. These data originate in a study of blood T cell repertoires in COVID-19 (dated by TCRdb to the early 2020s). Study-level background: Samples from collaborators originated in the United States, Italy and Spain and spanned both the acute and convalescent phases of COVID-19. The prospective study material was composed of cDNA or gDNA derived from T cells, B-cell-depleted T cells, or PBMCs. The dataset comprised deeply sampled blood TCRbeta repertoires from subjects exposed to, actively infected with, or recovered from COVID-19. The repertoires were made available in a free public database intended to serve as a resource for research on the immune response to SARS-CoV-2. Samples were obtained from the ongoing ImmuneRACE study (first 160 participants) and from over 1,000 subjects provided by 6 global collaborators. Nearly every sample came with metadata listing a de-identified subject ID, COVID-19 status, age in years and sex. Where HLA class I and class II types were available, the types were taken from metadata supplied by the sample provider, not from assay-based typing.

TCRbeta CDR3 regions were amplified from genomic DNA by means of the immunoSEQ Assay, a bias-controlled multiplex PCR. The authors' pipeline ran thus. The number of nucleated cells in each sample was estimated from the amplification of reference gene primers within the assay. Sequence reads were collapsed and filtered to measure the absolute abundance of every unique TCRbeta CDR3 rearrangement. For each sample, productive Simpson clonality was calculated as the square root of Simpson's diversity index over productive rearrangements. The table comes from immuneACCESS by way of TCRdb, which keeps in-frame sequences with V and J called. Part of the clones is missing from these tables; in studies checked, under half for an unresolved V gene and the rest for unknown reasons. V and J calls and clone size are those listed in that table; D and trimming were worked out from the DNA. This sample comprises some 250,000 clones, roughly 86% of them detected only once. Clones ranked in the top ten supply 0.7% to 0.85% of the sample.

Each collaborating institution followed its own protocols to collect whole blood in K2EDTA tubes. For TCRbeta analysis, collaborators shipped samples in one of three forms: frozen whole blood, isolated PBMCs, or DNA extracted from either of those sample types. Overall results and qualifications from the work: The quantity of clinical and demographic metadata differed by source and by participant and was supplied without curation.

The junction shows trimming of 5 bases on V and 5 bases on J, plus 24 bases between the germline ends. CDR1 MNHEY and CDR2 SVGEGT are derived from the germline V gene. The CDR3 holds 17 amino acids from the cysteine to the phenylalanine. CDR3 DNA only is kept here, 51 bases in frame from base 1. The chain is made from TRBV6-2 or TRBV6-3 and TRBJ2-5; the D segment could be TRBD2, given 6 matching bases. The origin of this receptor is a woman aged 25 to 39 with acute or convalescent COVID-19. Material for sequencing was peripheral blood. Read as DNA, the sequence is TGTGCCAGCAGTGAGCCACTAGCCACGTCGGTTCGGGAGACCCAGTACTTC. This translates into CASSEPLATSVRETQYF.